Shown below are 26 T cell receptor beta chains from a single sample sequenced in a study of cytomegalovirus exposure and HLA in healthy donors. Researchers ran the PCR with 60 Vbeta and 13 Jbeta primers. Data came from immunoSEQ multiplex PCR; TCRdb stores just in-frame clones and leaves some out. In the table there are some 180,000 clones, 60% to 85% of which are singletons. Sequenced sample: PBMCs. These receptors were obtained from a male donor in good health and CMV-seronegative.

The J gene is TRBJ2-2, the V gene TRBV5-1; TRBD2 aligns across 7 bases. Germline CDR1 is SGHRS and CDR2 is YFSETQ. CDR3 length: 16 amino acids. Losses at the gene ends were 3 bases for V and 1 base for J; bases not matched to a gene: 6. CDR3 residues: CASSWGGSVNTGELFF. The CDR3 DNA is TGCGCCAGCAGCTGGGGAGGGTCAGTGAACACCGGGGAGCTGTTTTTT.

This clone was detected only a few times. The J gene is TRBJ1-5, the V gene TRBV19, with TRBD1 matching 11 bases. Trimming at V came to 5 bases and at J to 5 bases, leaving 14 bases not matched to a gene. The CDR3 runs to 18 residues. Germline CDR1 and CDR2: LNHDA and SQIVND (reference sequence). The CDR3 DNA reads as TGTGCCAGTAGTCAAACCTTGGACAGGGGGCTGATCGATCAGCCCCAGCATTTT. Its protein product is CASSQTLDRGLIDQPQHF.

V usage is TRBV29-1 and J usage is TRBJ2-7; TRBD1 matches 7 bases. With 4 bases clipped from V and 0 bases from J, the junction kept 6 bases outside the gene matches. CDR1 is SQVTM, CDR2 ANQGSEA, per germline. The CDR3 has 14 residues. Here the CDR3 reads CSVGKGGHSYEQYF. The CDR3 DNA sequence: TGCAGCGTTGGGAAAGGGGGCCACTCCTACGAGCAGTACTTC.

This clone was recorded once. The chain's CDR3 is CASSLFSGGATDTQYF. The CDR3 region has the DNA TGTGCCAGCAGCCTGTTTAGCGGGGGGGCGACAGATACGCAGTATTTT. The V call is TRBV14, the J call TRBJ2-3; TRBD2 matches 11 bases. This CDR3 comprises 16 residues. The germline V gene has CDR1 SGHDN and CDR2 FVKESK. Trimming at V came to 4 bases and at J to 3 bases, leaving 6 bases not matched to a gene. The full variable domain, in which reference TRBV14 and TRBJ2-3 provide the parts outside the CDR3, is EAGVTQFPSHSVIEKGQTVTLRCDPISGHDNLYWYRRVMGKEIKFLLHFVKESKQDESGMPNNRFLAERTGGTYSTLKVQPAELEDSGVYFCASSLFSGGATDTQYFGPGTRLTVL.

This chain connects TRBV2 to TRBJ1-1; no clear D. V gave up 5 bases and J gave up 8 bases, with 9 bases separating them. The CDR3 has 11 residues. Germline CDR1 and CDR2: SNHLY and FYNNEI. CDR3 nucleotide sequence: TGTGCCAGCAGTTACGACTTAGAAGCTTTCTTT. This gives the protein CASSYDLEAFF.

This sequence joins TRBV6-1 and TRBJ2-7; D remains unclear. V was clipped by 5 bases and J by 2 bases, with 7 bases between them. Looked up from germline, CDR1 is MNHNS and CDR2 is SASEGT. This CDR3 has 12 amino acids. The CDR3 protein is CASSYPTYEQYF. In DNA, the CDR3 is TGTGCCAGCAGTTATCCTACCTACGAGCAGTACTTC.

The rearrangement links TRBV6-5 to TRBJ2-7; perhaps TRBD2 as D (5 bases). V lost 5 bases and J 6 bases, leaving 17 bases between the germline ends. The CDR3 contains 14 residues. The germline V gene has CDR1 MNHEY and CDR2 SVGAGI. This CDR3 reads CASSPHDPGSEQYF. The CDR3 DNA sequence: TGTGCCAGCAGTCCCCACGACCCTGGGAGCGAGCAGTACTTC.

This CDR3 is CASSYRGGSYEQYF. Here the CDR3 DNA reads TGTGCCAGCAGTTACCGGGGGGGCTCCTACGAGCAGTACTTC. The gene calls are TRBV6-5 and TRBJ2-7; TRBD2 matches 8 bases. The CDR3 sequence is 14 residues long. J was trimmed by 0 bases and V by 2 bases; bases with no gene match: 0. Germline-derived CDR1 and CDR2 are MNHEY and SVGAGI.

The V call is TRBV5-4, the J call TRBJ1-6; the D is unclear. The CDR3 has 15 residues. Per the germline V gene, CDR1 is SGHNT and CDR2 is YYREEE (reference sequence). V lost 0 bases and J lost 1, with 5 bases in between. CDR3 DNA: TGTGCCAGCAGCTTGGACAGTTCCTATAATTCACCCCTCCACTTT. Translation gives CASSLDSSYNSPLHF.

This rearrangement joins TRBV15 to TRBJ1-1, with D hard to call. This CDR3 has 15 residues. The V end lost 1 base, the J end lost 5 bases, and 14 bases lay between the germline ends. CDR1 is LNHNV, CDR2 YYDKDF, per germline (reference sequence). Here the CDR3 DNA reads TGTGCCACCAGCAGAGTTCGAGAGCTTTCGACTGAAGCTTTCTTT. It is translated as CATSRVRELSTEAFF.

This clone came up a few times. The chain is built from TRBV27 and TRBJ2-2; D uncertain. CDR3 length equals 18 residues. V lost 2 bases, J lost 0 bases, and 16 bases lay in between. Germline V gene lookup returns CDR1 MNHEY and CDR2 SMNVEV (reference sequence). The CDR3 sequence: CASSLTIYTLANTGELFF. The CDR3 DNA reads TGTGCCAGCAGTTTAACTATATACACCCTCGCGAACACCGGGGAGCTGTTTTTT.

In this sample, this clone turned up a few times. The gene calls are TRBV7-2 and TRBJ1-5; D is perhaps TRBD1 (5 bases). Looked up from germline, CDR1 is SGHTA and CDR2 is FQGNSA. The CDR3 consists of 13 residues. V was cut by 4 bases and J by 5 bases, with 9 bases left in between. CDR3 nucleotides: TGTGCCAGCAGCTGGGGGGTCTATCAGCCCCAGCATTTT. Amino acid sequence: CASSWGVYQPQHF. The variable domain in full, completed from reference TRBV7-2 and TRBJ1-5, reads GAGVSQSPSNKVTEKGKDVELRCDPISGHTALYWYRQSLGQGLEFLIYFQGNSAPDKSGLPSDRFSAERTGGSVSTLTIQRTQQEDSAVYLCASSWGVYQPQHFGDGTRLSIL.

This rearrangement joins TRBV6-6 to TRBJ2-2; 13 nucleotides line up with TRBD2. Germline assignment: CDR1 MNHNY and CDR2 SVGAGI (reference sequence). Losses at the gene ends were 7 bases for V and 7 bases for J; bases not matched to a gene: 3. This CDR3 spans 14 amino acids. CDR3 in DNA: TGTGCCAGCACTGGGACTAGCGGGGACGGGGAGCTGTTTTTT. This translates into CASTGTSGDGELFF.

The CDR3 coding sequence is TGTGCCAGCAATACCCCACCCCCCGGGACTGAAGCTTTCTTT. It is translated as CASNTPPPGTEAFF. The V call is TRBV7-9, the J call TRBJ1-1; D not certain. CDR1 and CDR2 from the germline V gene are SEHNR and FQNEAQ (reference sequence). This CDR3 spans 14 amino acids. V was cut by 7 bases and J by 5 bases, with 17 bases left in between. The whole variable domain, filled in from reference TRBV7-9 and TRBJ1-1, reads DTGVSQNPRHKITKRGQNVTFRCDPISEHNRLYWYRQTLGQGPEFLTYFQNEAQLEKSRLLSDRFSAERPKGSFSTLEIQRTEQGDSAMYLCASNTPPPGTEAFFGQGTRLTVV.

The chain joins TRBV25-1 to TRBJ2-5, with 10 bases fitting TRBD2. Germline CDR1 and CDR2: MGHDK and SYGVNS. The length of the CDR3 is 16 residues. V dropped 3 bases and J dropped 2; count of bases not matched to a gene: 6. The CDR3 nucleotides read TGTGCCAGCAGTGACATCGGACTAGCGGCACAAGAGACCCAGTACTTC. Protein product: CASSDIGLAAQETQYF.

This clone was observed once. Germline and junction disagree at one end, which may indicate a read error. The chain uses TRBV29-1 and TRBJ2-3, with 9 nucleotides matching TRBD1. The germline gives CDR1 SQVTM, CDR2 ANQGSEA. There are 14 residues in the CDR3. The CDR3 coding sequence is TGCAGCGTCGAAGGACAGGGGAACACAGATACGCAGTATTTT. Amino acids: CSVEGQGNTDTQYF.

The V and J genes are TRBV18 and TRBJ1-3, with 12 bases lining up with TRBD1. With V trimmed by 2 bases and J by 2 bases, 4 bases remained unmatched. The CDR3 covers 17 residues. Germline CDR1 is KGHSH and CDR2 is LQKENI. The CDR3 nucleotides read TGTGCCAGCTCACCAACCGGGACAGGGGGCGCTGGAAACACCATATATTTT. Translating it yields CASSPTGTGGAGNTIYF. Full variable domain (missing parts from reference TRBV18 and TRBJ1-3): NAGVMQNPRHLVRRRGQEARLRCSPMKGHSHVYWYRQLPEEGLKFMVYLQKENIIDESGMPKERFSAEFPKEGPSILRIQQVVRGDSAAYFCASSPTGTGGAGNTIYFGEGSWLTVV.

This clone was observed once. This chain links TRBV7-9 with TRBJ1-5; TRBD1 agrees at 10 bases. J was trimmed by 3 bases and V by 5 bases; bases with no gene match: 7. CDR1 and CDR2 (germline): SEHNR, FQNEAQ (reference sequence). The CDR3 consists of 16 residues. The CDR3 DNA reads TGTGCCAGCAGCCAGGGACAGGGGATGAACAATCAGCCCCAGCATTTT. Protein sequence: CASSQGQGMNNQPQHF.

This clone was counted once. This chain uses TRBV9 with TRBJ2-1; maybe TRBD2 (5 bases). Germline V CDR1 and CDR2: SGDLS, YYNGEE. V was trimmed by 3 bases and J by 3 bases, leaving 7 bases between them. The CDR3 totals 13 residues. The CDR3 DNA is TGTGCCAGCAGCGGCCGGGACTACAATGAGCAGTTCTTC. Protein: CASSGRDYNEQFF.

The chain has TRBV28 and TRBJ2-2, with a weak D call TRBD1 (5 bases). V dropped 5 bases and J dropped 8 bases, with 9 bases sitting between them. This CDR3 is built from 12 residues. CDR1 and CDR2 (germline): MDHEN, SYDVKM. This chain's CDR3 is CASSNRQGELFF. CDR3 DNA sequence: TGTGCCAGCAGTAATCGACAGGGGGAGCTGTTTTTT.

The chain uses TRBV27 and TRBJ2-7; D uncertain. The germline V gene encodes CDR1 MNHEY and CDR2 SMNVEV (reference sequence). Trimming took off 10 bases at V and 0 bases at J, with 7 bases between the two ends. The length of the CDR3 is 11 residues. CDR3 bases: TGTGCCACCCCGCGCTCCTACGAGCAGTACTTC. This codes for CATPRSYEQYF.

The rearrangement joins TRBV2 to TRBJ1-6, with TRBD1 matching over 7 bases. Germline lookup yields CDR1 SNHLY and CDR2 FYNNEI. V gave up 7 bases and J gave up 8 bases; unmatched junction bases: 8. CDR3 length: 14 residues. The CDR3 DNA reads TGTGCCAGCAAGATAGGGACAGCAGATTCACCCCTCCACTTT. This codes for CASKIGTADSPLHF.

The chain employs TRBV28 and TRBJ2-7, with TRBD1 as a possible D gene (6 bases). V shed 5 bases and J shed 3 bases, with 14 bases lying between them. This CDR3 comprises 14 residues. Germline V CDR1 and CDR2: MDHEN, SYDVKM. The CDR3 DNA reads TGTGCCAGCAGTACGACAGGCCGATTCTACGAGCAGTACTTC. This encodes CASSTTGRFYEQYF.

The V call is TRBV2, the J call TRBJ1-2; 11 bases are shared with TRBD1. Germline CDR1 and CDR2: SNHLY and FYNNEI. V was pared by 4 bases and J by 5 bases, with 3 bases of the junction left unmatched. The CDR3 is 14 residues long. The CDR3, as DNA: TGTGCCAGCAGTGGGACAGGGGGCACTTATGGCTACACCTTC. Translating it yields CASSGTGGTYGYTF.

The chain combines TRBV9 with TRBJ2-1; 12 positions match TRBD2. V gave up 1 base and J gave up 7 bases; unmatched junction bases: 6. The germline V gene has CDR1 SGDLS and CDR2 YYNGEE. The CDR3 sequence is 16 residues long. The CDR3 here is CASSVPGLAGTNEQFF. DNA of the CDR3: TGTGCCAGCAGCGTACCTGGACTAGCGGGGACTAATGAGCAGTTCTTC.

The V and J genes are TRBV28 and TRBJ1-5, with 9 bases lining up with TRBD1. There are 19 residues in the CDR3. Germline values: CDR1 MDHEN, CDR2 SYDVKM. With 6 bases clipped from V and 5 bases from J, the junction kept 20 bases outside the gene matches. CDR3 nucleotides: TGTGCCAGCAGCCCTTTGGTACCCAAAACAGGGGGCGTCGATCAGCCCCAGCATTTT. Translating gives CASSPLVPKTGGVDQPQHF.